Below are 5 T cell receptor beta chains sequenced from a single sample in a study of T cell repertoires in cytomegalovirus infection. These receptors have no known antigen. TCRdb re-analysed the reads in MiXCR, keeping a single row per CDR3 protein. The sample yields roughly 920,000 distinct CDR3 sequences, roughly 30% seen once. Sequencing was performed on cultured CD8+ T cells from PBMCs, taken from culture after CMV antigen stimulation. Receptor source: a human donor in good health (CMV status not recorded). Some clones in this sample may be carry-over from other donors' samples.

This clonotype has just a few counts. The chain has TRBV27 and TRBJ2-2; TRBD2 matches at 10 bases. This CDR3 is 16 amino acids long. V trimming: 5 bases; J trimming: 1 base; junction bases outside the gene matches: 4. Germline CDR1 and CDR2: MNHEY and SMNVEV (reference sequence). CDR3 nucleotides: TGTGCCAGCAGTGACTTAGCGGGGGGGAACACCGGGGAGCTGTTTTTT. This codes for CASSDLAGGNTGELFF.

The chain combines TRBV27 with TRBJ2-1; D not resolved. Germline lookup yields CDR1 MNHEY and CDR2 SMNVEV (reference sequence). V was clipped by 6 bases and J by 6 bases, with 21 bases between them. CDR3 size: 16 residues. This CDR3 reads CASSLLGPPQANEQFF. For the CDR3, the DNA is TGTGCCAGCAGCCTTCTAGGACCACCCCAGGCCAATGAGCAGTTCTTC.

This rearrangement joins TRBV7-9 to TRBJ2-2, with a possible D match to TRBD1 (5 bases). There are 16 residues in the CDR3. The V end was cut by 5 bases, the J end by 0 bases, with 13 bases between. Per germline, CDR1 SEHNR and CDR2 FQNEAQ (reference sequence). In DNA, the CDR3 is TGTGCCAGCAGCCACGAGGACACTCCGAACACCGGGGAGCTGTTTTTT. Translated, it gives CASSHEDTPNTGELFF.

DNA of the CDR3: TGTGCCAGCAGTTACTCGCAGGGTGTTGAAGCTTTCTTT. This sequence encodes CASSYSQGVEAFF. This sequence joins TRBV6-5 and TRBJ1-1, with D possibly matching TRBD1 (5 bases). The V and J ends lost 0 bases and 7 bases respectively, with 9 bases between them. The CDR3 runs 13 residues. Germline CDR1 is MNHEY and CDR2 is SVGAGI.

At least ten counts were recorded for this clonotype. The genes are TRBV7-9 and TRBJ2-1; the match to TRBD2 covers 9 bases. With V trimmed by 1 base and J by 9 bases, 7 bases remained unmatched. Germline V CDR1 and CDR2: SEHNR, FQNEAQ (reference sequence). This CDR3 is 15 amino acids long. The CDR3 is CASSLDGGGAFEQFF. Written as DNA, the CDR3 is TGTGCCAGCAGCTTAGATGGCGGGGGGGCCTTTGAGCAGTTCTTC.